Reported below is one T cell receptor (beta chain). This specimen comes from a study of T cells in localized non-small cell lung cancer. V was cut by 3 bases and J by 3 bases, with 11 bases left in between. The V gene's germline CDR1 is MDHEN and CDR2 SYDVKM. The CDR3 spans 14 residues. Sequenced by immunoSEQ multiplex PCR; TCRdb stores in-frame clones only, minus some. The sample holds 7,000 or so clones, roughly 50% seen once. V is TRBV28 and J is TRBJ1-2; D remains ambiguous. The receptor was isolated from a female donor of 60 years or more with stage I lung adenocarcinoma. The sequences come from lymph node tissue, collected before any cancer treatment. The CDR3 protein is CASSFLTGYYGYTF. The CDR3 DNA is TGTGCCAGCAGTTTCCTTACGGGATACTATGGCTACACCTTC.